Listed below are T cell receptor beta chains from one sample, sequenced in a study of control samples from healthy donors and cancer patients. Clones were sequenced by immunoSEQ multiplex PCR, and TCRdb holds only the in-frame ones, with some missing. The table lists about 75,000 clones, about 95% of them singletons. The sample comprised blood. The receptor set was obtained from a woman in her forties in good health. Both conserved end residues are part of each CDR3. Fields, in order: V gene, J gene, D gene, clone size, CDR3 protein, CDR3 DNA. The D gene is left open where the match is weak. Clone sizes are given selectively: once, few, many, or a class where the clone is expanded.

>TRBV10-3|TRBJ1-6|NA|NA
CAISRTDNSPLHF
TGTGCCATCAGCAGGACAGATAATTCACCCCTCCACTTT
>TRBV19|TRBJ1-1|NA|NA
CASSIGRRITEAFF
TGTGCCAGTAGTATCGGACGGAGGATCACTGAAGCTTTCTTT
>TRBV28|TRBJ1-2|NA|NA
CASRGPIQGYGYTF
TGTGCCAGCAGGGGGCCAATCCAGGGTTATGGCTACACCTTC
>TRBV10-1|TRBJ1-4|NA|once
CASSPGVANEKLFF
TGCGCCAGCAGTCCCGGGGTAGCTAATGAAAAACTGTTTTTT
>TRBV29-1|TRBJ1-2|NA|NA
CSVEGGRVSTYGYTF
TGCAGCGTTGAGGGCGGCAGGGTGTCCACCTATGGCTACACCTTC
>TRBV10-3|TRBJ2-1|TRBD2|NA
CAMGGTAPRSYNEQFF
TGTGCCATGGGGGGGACGGCCCCTCGCTCCTACAATGAGCAGTTCTTC
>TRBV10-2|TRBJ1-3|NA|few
CASSEASGNTIYF
TGCGCCAGCAGTGAGGCAAGTGGAAACACCATATATTTT
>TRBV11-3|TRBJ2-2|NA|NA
CASSLDSTNTGELFF
TGTGCCAGCAGCTTAGATAGTACTAACACCGGGGAGCTGTTTTTT
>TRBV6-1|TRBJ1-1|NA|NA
CASSVRGRVEDTEAFF
TGTGCCAGCAGTGTACGGGGCAGGGTGGAGGACACTGAAGCTTTCTTT
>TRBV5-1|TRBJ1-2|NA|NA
CASFGGVDGYTF
TGCGCCAGCTTTGGAGGTGTCGATGGCTACACCTTC
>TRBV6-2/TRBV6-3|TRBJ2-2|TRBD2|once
CASSYPLTKRGNTGELFF
TGTGCCAGCAGTTATCCCCTTACCAAGCGGGGCAACACCGGGGAGCTGTTTTTT
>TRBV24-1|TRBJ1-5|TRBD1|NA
CATSDSEGQEGSCNQPQHF
TGTGCCACCAGTGATTCCGAAGGACAGGAGGGGTCGTGCAATCAGCCCCAGCATTTT
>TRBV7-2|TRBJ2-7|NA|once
CASSLGAGAYEQYF
TGTGCCAGCAGCTTAGGTGCAGGGGCTTACGAGCAGTACTTC
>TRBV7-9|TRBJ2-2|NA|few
CAISTDTGELFF
TGTGCCATCTCGACTGACACCGGGGAGCTGTTTTTT
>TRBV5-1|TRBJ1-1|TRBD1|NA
CASKRDRDEAFF
TGCGCCAGCAAGCGTGACAGGGATGAAGCTTTCTTT
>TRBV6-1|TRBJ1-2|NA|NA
CASSDRAPNYGYTF
TGTGCCAGCAGTGACAGGGCTCCTAACTATGGCTACACCTTC
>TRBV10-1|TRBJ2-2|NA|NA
CASSDQNTGELFF
TGCGCCAGCAGTGACCAAAACACCGGGGAGCTGTTTTTT
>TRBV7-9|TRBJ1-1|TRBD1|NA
CASSSGPGTAFMNTEAFF
TGTGCCAGCAGCTCCGGGCCAGGGACAGCGTTCATGAACACTGAAGCTTTCTTT
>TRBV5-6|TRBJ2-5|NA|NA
CASSLGGPQTQYF
TGTGCCAGCAGCTTGGGGGGGCCACAGACCCAGTACTTC
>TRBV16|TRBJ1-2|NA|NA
CASSQSPYGYTF
TGTGCCAGCAGCCAATCCCCCTATGGCTACACCTTC
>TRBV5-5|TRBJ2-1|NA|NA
CASSLEGVVYNEQFF
TGTGCCAGCAGCCTTGAAGGGGTAGTCTACAATGAGCAGTTCTTC
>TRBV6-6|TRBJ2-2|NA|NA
CASRGPETGELFF
TGTGCCAGCAGGGGGCCAGAAACCGGGGAGCTGTTTTTT
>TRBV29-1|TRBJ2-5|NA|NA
CSVPAGWTQYF
TGCAGCGTGCCAGCAGGATGGACCCAGTACTTC
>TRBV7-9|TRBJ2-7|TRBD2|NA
CASSPRGGSEQYF
TGTGCCAGCAGCCCCCGGGGAGGGAGCGAGCAGTACTTC
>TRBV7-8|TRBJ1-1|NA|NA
CASSLIAMNTEAFF
TGTGCCAGCAGCTTAATCGCCATGAACACTGAAGCTTTCTTT
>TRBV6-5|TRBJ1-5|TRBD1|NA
CASSRDRSNQPQHF
TGTGCCAGCAGTCGGGACAGAAGCAATCAGCCCCAGCATTTT
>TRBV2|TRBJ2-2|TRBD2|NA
CASSDRGRLAGPFSNTGELFF
TGTGCCAGCAGTGACAGGGGTAGGCTAGCGGGGCCTTTCTCGAACACCGGGGAGCTGTTTTTT
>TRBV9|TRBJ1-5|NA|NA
CASSVDPSSGQPQHF
TGTGCCAGCAGCGTAGACCCCTCTTCGGGTCAGCCCCAGCATTTT
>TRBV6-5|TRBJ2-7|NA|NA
CASSYPHTSYEQYF
TGTGCCAGCAGTTACCCACACACGTCCTACGAGCAGTACTTC
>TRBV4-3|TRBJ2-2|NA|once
CASSQYPGELFF
TGCGCCAGCAGCCAATATCCCGGGGAGCTGTTTTTT
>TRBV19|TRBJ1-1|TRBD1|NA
CASSLGQGLSRTEAFF
TGTGCCAGTAGTCTCGGACAGGGCTTGTCTAGAACTGAAGCTTTCTTT
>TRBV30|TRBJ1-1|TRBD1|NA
CAWGRQGETEAFF
TGTGCCTGGGGTAGACAGGGGGAGACTGAAGCTTTCTTT
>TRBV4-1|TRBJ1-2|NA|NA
CASSQTPASSGLFSGYTF
TGCGCCAGCAGCCAAACCCCAGCCAGCAGCGGGTTATTCTCTGGCTACACCTTC
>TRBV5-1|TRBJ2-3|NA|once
CASSAPPQGSSTDTQYF
TGCGCCAGCAGCGCTCCCCCTCAGGGTTCAAGCACAGATACGCAGTATTTT
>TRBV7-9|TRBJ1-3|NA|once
CASSHTIGGSGNTIYF
TGTGCCAGCAGCCACACTATCGGGGGCTCTGGAAACACCATATATTTT
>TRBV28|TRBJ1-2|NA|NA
CASSLSGYGYTF
TGTGCCAGCAGTTTATCGGGCTATGGCTACACCTTC
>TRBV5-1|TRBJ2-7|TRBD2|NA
CASSLFLAGDHRGSEQYF
TGCGCCAGCAGCTTGTTTTTAGCGGGAGACCACCGCGGGTCCGAGCAGTACTTC
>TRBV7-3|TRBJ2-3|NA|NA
CASSLGGATTDTQYF
TGTGCCAGCAGCTTGGGGGGTGCCACCACAGATACGCAGTATTTT
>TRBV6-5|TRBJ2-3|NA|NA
CASSYGGTDTQYF
TGTGCCAGCAGTTACGGCGGCACAGATACGCAGTATTTT
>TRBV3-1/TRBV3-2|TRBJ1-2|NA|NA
CASSQDQTQYGYTF
TGTGCCAGCAGCCAAGATCAGACCCAGTATGGCTACACCTTC
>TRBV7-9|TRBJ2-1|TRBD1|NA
CASSSTGAIYNEQFF
TGTGCCAGCAGCTCGACAGGGGCAATTTACAATGAGCAGTTCTTC
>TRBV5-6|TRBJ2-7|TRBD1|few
CASSAGQGAREQYF
TGTGCCAGCAGCGCCGGACAGGGGGCGCGGGAGCAGTACTTC
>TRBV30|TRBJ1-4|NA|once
CAWSVPWGASGKLFF
TGTGCCTGGAGTGTACCATGGGGGGCCTCGGGAAAACTGTTTTTT
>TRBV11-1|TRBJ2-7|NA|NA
CASSLIGYEQYF
TGTGCCAGCAGCTTAATCGGCTACGAGCAGTACTTC
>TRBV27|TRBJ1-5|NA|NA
CASSFLPTGESNQPQHF
TGTGCCAGCAGTTTCCTCCCCACGGGGGAGAGCAATCAGCCCCAGCATTTT
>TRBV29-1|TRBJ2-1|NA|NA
CSVLPTGYNEQFF
TGCAGCGTTCTCCCGACGGGTTACAATGAGCAGTTCTTC
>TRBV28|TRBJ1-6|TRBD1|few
CASSGDRGSSPLHF
TGTGCCAGCAGTGGGGACAGGGGGAGTTCACCCCTCCACTTT
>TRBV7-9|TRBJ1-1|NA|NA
CASSGGGTNTEAFF
TGTGCCAGCAGCGGTGGAGGCACGAACACTGAAGCTTTCTTT
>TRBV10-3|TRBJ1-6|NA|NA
CAISAPGIGPMNSPLHF
TGTGCCATCAGTGCCCCCGGGATAGGCCCGATGAATTCACCCCTCCACTTT
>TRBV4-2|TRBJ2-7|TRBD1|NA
CASSQGVRQGPYEQYF
TGTGCCAGCAGCCAAGGGGTCCGACAGGGCCCCTACGAGCAGTACTTC
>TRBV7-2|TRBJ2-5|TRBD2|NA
CASSLGLAGLRETQYF
TGTGCCAGCAGCCTGGGACTAGCGGGCCTTAGGGAGACCCAGTACTTC
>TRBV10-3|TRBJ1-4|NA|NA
CAIRRDTTTNEKLFF
TGTGCCATCAGACGGGACACAACAACTAATGAAAAACTGTTTTTT
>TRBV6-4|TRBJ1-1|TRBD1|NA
CASSDVTGEKAFF
TGTGCCAGCAGTGATGTCACAGGGGAGAAAGCTTTCTTT
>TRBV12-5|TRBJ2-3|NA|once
CASGFARGTDTQYF
TGTGCTAGTGGTTTCGCCAGGGGCACAGATACGCAGTATTTT
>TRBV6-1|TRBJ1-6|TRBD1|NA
CASSEVFQGAGSPLHF
TGTGCCAGCAGTGAAGTTTTTCAGGGGGCAGGGTCACCCCTCCACTTT
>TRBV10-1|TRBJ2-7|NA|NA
CASSESLRSEQYF
TGCGCCAGCAGTGAGTCTTTACGGTCCGAGCAGTACTTC
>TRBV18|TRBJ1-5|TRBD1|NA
CASSPDRVPQPQHF
TGTGCCAGCTCACCGGACAGGGTCCCCCAGCCCCAGCATTTT
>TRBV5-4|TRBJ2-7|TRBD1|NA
CASSLPETGINEQYF
TGTGCCAGCAGCCTCCCCGAGACAGGGATCAACGAGCAGTACTTC
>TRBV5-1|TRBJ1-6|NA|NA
CASLGPGAGSYNSPLHF
TGCGCCAGCCTCGGCCCAGGGGCCGGCTCCTATAATTCACCCCTCCACTTT